Detailed here is one T cell receptor beta chain. Antigen specificity is unknown. CD45RO/CCR7/CD25/CD127/CD95/CD27 sorting isolated CD4+ naive, central memory, regulatory and stem cell-like memory cells. These data are taken from a study of beta chain features in type 1 diabetes. General study results and limits: The naive, central memory and Treg TCRB repertoires showed an apparent similarity that was greater among patients than among healthy donors. PCR might preferentially amplify shorter templates, equally in patients and controls. Type 1 diabetes patients had TCRB CDR3s that were shorter (moderately but significantly so) in all four CD4+ subsets. A potential influence of HLA type upon TCRB rearrangement remained unresolved herein.

Reverse transcription of all isolated RNA meant that expressed TCRB transcripts were sequenced. The repertoire was sequenced with immunoSEQ multiplex PCR; TCRdb's copy has only in-frame clones and lacks some. The sample includes 300,000 to 350,000 clones, 7% to 10% of them seen just once. The CDR3 spans 13 residues. CDR1 is KGHSH and CDR2 is LQKENI in the germline V gene. The V end lost 5 bases, the J end lost 0 bases, and 7 bases lay between the germline ends. The specimen sequenced was central memory CD4+ T cells from blood. The chain couples TRBV18 to TRBJ2-5; D tentatively fits TRBD1 or TRBD2 (5 bases each). The TCR sequence derives from a man between 25 and 39 years old with type 1 diabetes. The CDR3 nucleotides read TGTGCCAGCTCATTGGGGGACCAAGAGACCCAGTACTTC. Protein sequence: CASSLGDQETQYF.